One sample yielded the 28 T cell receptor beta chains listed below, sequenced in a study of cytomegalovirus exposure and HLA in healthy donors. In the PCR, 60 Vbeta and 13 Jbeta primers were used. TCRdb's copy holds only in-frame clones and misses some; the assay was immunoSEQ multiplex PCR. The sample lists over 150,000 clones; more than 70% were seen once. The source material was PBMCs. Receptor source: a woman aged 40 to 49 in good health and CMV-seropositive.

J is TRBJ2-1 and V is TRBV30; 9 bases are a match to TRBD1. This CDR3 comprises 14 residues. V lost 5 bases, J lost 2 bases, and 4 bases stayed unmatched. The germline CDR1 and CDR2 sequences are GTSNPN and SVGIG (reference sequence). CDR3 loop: CAWAGQGTYNEQFF. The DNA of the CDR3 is TGTGCCTGGGCCGGACAGGGGACCTACAATGAGCAGTTCTTC.

The CDR3 bases are TGTGCCACCAGCAGAGAGGCCCAACTAGCGGGACTGGGGAATGAGCAGTTCTTC. Its translation is CATSREAQLAGLGNEQFF. The chain uses TRBV15 and TRBJ2-1, with 10 bases fitting TRBD2. V lost 0 bases and J lost 7; bases outside the gene matches: 12. From germline, CDR1 is LNHNV and CDR2 YYDKDF (reference sequence). This CDR3 has 18 amino acids.

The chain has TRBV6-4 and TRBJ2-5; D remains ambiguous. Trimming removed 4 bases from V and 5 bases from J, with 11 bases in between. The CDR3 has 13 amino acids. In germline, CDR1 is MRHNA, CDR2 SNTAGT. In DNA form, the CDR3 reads TGTGCCAGCAGTGGAGGTCGTGGGGAGACCCAGTACTTC. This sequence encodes CASSGGRGETQYF.

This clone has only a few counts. CDR3 in DNA: TGTGCCAGCAGTAGCTCCGCGCGAGGTCCAGTCTACGAGCAGTACTTC. Translating it yields CASSSSARGPVYEQYF. The chain employs TRBV27 and TRBJ2-7; no clear D. CDR1 is MNHEY, CDR2 SMNVEV, per germline (reference sequence). The CDR3 is 16 amino acids. V was cut by 5 bases and J by 3 bases, with 20 bases left in between.

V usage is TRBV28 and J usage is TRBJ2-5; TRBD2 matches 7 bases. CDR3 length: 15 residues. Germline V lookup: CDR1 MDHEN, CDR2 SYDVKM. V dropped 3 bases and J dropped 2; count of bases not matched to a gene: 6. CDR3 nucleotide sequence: TGTGCCAGCAGTTTGGGAGGGCGGGGACAAGAGACCCAGTACTTC. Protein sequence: CASSLGGRGQETQYF.

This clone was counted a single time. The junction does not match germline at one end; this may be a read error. CDR3 nucleotides: TGTGCTAGCAGCTTCGGGGACAGGGACCAAGAGACCCAGTACTTC. Protein sequence: CASSFGDRDQETQYF. The chain uses TRBV7-7 and TRBJ2-5; 9 bases agree with TRBD1. There are 15 residues in the CDR3. CDR1 is SSHAT and CDR2 is FNYEAQ in the germline V gene (reference sequence).

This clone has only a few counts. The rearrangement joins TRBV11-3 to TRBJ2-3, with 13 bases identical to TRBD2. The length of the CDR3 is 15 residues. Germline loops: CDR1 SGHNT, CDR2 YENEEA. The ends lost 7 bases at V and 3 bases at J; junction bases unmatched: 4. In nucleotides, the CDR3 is TGTGCCAGCACCATGGGACTAGCGGGAACAGATACGCAGTATTTT. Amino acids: CASTMGLAGTDTQYF.

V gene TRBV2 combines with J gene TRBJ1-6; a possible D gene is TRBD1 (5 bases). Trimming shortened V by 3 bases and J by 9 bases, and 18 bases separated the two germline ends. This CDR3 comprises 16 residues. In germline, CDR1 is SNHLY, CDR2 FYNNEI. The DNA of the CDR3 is TGTGCCAGCAGTGATTCCCCAGGGTCCGCCTCTTCACCCCTCCACTTT. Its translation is CASSDSPGSASSPLHF.

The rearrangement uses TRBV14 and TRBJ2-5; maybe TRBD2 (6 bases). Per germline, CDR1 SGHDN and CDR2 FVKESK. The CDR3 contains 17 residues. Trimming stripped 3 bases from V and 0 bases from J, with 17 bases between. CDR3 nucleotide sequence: TGTGCCAGCAGCCAGCAAACGGGACTCGCGTACCAAGAGACCCAGTACTTC. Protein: CASSQQTGLAYQETQYF.

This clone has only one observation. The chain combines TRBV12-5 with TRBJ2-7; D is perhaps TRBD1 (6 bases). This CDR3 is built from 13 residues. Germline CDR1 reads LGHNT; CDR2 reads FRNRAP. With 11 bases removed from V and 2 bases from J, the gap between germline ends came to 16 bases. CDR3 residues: CAFPGDNTYEQYF. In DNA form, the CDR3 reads TGTGCTTTCCCAGGGGACAACACCTACGAGCAGTACTTC. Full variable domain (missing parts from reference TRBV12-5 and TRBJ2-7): DARVTQTPRHKVTEMGQEVTMRCQPILGHNTVFWYRQTMMQGLELLAYFRNRAPLDDSGMPKDRFSAEMPDATLATLKIQPSEPRDSAVYFCAFPGDNTYEQYFGPGTRLTVT.

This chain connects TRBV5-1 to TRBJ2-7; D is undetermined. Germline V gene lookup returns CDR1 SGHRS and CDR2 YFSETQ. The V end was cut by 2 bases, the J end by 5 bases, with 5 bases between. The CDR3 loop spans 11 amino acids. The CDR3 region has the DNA TGCGCCAGCAGCTTAGCCCACGAGCAGTACTTC. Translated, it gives CASSLAHEQYF.

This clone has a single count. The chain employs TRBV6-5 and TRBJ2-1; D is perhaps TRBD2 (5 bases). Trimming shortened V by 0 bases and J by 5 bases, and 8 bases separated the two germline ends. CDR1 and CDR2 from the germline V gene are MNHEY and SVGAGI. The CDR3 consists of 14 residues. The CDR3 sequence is CASSYSTGDNEQFF. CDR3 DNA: TGTGCCAGCAGTTACTCAACCGGGGACAATGAGCAGTTCTTC.

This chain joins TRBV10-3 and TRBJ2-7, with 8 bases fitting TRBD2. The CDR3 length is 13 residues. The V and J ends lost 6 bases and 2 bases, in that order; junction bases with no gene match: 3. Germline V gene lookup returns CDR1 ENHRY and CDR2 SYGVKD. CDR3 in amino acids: CAIRLAETYEQYF. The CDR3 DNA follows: TGTGCCATCAGACTAGCGGAGACCTACGAGCAGTACTTC.

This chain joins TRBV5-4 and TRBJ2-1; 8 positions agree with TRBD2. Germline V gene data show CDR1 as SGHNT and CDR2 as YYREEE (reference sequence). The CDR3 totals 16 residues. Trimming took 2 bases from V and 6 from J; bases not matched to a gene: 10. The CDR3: CASSFSLAGQINEQFF. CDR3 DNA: TGTGCCAGCAGCTTTTCCCTAGCGGGTCAGATCAATGAGCAGTTCTTC.

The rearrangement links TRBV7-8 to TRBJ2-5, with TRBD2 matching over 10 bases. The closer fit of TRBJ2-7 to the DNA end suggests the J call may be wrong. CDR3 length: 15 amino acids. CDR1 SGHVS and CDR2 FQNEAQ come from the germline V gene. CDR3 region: CASSPELAGSYEQYF. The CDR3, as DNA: TGTGCCAGCAGCCCCGAACTAGCGGGATCCTACGAGCAGTACTTC.

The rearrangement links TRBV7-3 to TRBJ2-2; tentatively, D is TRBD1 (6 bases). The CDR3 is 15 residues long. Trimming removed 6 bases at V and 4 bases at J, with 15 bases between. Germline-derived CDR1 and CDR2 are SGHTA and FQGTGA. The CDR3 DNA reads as TGTGCCAGCAGGCCTATGGGGGCTGGCACCGGGGAGCTGTTTTTT. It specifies CASRPMGAGTGELFF.

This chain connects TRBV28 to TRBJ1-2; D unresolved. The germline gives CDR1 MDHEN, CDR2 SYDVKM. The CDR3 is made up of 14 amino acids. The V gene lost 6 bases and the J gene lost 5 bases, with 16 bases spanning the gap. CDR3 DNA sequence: TGTGCCAGCAGGCCTGACCCTCCGGGTTATGGCTACACCTTC. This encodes CASRPDPPGYGYTF.

The CDR3, as DNA: TGTGCCAGCAGCTCCACCCCCAGGGACTATGGGAATGGCTACACCTTC. This gives the protein CASSSTPRDYGNGYTF. The V and J genes are TRBV7-8 and TRBJ1-2; tentative D call: TRBD1 (5 bases). Germline values: CDR1 SGHVS, CDR2 FQNEAQ. The CDR3 is made up of 16 amino acids. Trimming cost V 4 bases and J 6 bases, with 21 bases left between them.

CDR3 loop: CASTPRDRLYGYTF. The CDR3 DNA is TGTGCCAGTACACCCCGGGACAGGCTCTATGGCTACACCTTC. This rearrangement joins TRBV19 to TRBJ1-2; TRBD1 agrees at 8 bases. Trimming removed 7 bases from V and 4 bases from J; junction bases left unmatched: 8. The CDR3 covers 14 residues. The germline CDR1 and CDR2 sequences are LNHDA and SQIVND (reference sequence).

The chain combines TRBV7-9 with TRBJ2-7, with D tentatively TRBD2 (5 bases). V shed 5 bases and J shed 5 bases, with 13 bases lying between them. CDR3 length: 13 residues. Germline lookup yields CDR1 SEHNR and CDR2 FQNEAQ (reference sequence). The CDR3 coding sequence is TGTGCCAGCAGCACGACCGGGATGCACGAGCAGTACTTC. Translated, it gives CASSTTGMHEQYF.

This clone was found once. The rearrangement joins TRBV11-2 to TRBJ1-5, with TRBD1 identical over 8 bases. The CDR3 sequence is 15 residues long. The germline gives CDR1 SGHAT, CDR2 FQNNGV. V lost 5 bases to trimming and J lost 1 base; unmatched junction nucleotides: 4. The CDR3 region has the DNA TGTGCCAGCAGCACCGGGACAGGCAGCAATCAGCCCCAGCATTTT. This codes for CASSTGTGSNQPQHF.

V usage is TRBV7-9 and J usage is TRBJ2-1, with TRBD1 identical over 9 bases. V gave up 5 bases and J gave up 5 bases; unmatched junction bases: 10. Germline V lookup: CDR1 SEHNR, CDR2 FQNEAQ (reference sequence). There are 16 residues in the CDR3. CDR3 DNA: TGTGCCAGCAGCCCACCAACAGGGGGCAACGACAATGAGCAGTTCTTC. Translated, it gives CASSPPTGGNDNEQFF. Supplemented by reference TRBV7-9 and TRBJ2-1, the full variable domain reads DTGVSQNPRHKITKRGQNVTFRCDPISEHNRLYWYRQTLGQGPEFLTYFQNEAQLEKSRLLSDRFSAERPKGSFSTLEIQRTEQGDSAMYLCASSPPTGGNDNEQFFGPGTRLTVL.

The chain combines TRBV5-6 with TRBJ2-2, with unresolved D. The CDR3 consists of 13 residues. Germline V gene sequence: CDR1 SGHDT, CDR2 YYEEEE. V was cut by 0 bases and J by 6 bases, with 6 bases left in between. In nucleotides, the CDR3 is TGTGCCAGCAGCTTGGCCTCCCCCGGGGAGCTGTTTTTT. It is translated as CASSLASPGELFF.

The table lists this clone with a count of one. The CDR3 DNA follows: TGTGCCAGCAGCTTGGACATTGGCGAGCAGTACTTC. Amino acids: CASSLDIGEQYF. The genes are TRBV5-6 and TRBJ2-7; no reliable D call. CDR1 is SGHDT, CDR2 YYEEEE, per germline. Trimming removed 0 bases from V and 6 bases from J, with 7 bases in between. The CDR3 covers 12 residues.

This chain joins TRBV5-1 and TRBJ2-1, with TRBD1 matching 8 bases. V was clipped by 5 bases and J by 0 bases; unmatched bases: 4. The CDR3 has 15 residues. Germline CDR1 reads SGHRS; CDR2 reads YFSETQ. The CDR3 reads CASREGTGSYNEQFF. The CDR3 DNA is TGCGCCAGCAGGGAGGGGACAGGCTCCTACAATGAGCAGTTCTTC.

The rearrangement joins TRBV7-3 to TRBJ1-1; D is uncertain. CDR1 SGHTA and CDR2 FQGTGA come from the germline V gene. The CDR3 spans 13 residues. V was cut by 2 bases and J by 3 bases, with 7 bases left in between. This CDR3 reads CASSLYGDTEAFF. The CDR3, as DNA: TGTGCCAGCAGCTTATACGGAGACACTGAAGCTTTCTTT.

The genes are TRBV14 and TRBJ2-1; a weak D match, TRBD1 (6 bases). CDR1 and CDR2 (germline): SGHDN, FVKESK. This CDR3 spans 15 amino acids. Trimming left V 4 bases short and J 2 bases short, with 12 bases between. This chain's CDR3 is CASSPGQKPYNEQFF. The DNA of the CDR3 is TGTGCCAGCAGCCCTGGACAGAAACCCTACAATGAGCAGTTCTTC.

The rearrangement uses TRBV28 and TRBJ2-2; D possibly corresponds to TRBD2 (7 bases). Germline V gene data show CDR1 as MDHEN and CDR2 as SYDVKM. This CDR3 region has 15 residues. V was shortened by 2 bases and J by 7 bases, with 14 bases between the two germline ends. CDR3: CASSLVGGGDGELFF. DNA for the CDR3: TGTGCCAGCAGTTTAGTGGGAGGGGGTGACGGGGAGCTGTTTTTT.